The entry that follows covers one T cell receptor beta chain sequence. As yet, its antigen is unknown. The V gene end was trimmed by 2 bases and the J gene end by 6 bases; junction bases not matched to a gene: 8. The CDR3 sequence is 15 residues long. The V gene's germline CDR1 is SGHVS and CDR2 FNYEAQ. TCRdb recomputed calls from the PCR reads with MiXCR, one row per CDR3 protein. This sample carries approximately 320,000 distinct CDR3 sequences, roughly a quarter of them seen once, and the ten largest clones take around 0.74%. The data derive from a study of molecular identifiers for immune sequencing clone quantification. The wider study: In replicates, RNA from around 20,000 or 100,000 naive CD8 cells was divided five ways and four parts were sequenced.

Points from the study as a whole: Detectable among 800,000 to 1,000,000 naive cells, according to reports, was Jurkat TCR RNA spiked in from one cell.

This TCR was recovered from a human donor in good health. Some libraries in this study had Jurkat cell RNA spiked in. Sequencing was done on a sample of naive CD8+ T cells from blood, with Jurkat cell RNA spiked in. Specified subset: FACS-sorted CD8+CD4-CCR7+CD45RA+ naive T cells. The chain has TRBV7-6 and TRBJ2-3; 7 nucleotides align to TRBD2. CDR3 region: CASSLRSRGVDTQYF. The CDR3 DNA reads TGTGCCAGCAGCTTAAGATCCCGGGGGGTGGATACGCAGTATTTT.